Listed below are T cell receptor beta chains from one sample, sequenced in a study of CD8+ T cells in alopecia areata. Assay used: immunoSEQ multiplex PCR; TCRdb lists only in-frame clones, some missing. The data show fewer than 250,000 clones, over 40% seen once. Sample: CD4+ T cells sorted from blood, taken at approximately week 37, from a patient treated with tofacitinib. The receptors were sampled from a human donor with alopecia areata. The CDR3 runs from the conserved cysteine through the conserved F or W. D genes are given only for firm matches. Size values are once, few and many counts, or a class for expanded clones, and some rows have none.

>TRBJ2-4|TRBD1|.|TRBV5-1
TGCGCCAGCAGCCCCACAACCCGGACAGGGGTCCATGAAGCCAAAAACATTCAGTACTTC
CASSPTTRTGVHEAKNIQYF
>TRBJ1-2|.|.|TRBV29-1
TGCAGCGTTGGGTCCAGGGGCAATTATGGCTACACCTTC
CSVGSRGNYGYTF
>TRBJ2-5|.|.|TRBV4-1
TGCGCCAGCAGCCAAGACGGGACCGGCGGGGAGACCCAGTACTTC
CASSQDGTGGETQYF
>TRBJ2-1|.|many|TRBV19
TGTGCCAGTAGTATGAATGGTCAGGGGTGGGATGAGCAGTTCTTC
CASSMNGQGWDEQFF
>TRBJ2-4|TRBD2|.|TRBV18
TGTGCCAGCTCACACAAGGGTAGCGGGGATGGAGCCAAAAACATTCAGTACTTC
CASSHKGSGDGAKNIQYF
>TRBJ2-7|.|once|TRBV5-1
TGCGCCAGCAGCATGACCAACAGGGCCTACGAGCAGTACTTC
CASSMTNRAYEQYF
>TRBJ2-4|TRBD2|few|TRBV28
TGTGCCAGCAGGGCGGGGGTCCTAGCCAAAAACATTCAGTACTTC
CASRAGVLAKNIQYF
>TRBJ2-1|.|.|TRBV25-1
TGTGCCAGCAGTGAGTTGACGTCTCGCTCCTACAATGAGCAGTTCTTC
CASSELTSRSYNEQFF
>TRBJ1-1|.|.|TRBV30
TGTGCCTGGAGTGTCGGGAGGGGGGCTGAAGCTTTCTTT
CAWSVGRGAEAFF
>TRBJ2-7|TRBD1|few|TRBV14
TGTGCCAGCAGCCAAGAACAGGGGACCTACGAGCAGTACTTC
CASSQEQGTYEQYF
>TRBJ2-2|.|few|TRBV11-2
TGTGCCAGCAGCTTAGTCCACCCGAACACCGGGGAGCTGTTTTTT
CASSLVHPNTGELFF
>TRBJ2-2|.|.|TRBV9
TGTGCCAGCAGGAGGGACCCAACCGGGGAGCTGTTTTTT
CASRRDPTGELFF
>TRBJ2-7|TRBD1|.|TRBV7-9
TGTGCCAGCAGCCCCTCCGGGACAGGCTACGAGCAGTACTTC
CASSPSGTGYEQYF
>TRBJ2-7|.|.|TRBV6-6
TGTGCCAGCAGGTTTCGGGACAACTCCTACGAGCAGTACTTC
CASRFRDNSYEQYF
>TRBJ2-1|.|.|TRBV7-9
TGTGCCAGCAGCTTCAGCTACAATGAGCAGTTCTTC
CASSFSYNEQFF
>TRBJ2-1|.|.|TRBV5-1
TGCGCCAGCAGCTTGGTTCAGGGGATCGGCAATGAGCAGTTCTTC
CASSLVQGIGNEQFF
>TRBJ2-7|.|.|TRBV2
TGTGCCAGCAGCTCATGGGAACGGGCGCAAGAGCAGTACTTC
CASSSWERAQEQYF
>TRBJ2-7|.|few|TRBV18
TGTGCCAGCTCATCAAGCGGGGAGCAGTACTTC
CASSSSGEQYF
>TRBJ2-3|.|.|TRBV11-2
TGTGCCAGCAGCTCGGGGCCCCCCGCTGCGCAGTATTTT
CASSSGPPAAQYF
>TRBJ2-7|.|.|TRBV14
TGTGCCAGCAGCCAAGGAACGGCGTGGTACGAGCAGTACTTC
CASSQGTAWYEQYF
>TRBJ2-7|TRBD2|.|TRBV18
TGTGCCAGCTCACCGGCGGGAGGAGCCTACGAGCAGTACTTC
CASSPAGGAYEQYF
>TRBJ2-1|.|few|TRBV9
TGTGCCAGCAGCGTAGCCCCGACAAGAAACTACAATGAGCAGTTCTTC
CASSVAPTRNYNEQFF
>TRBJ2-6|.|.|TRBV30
TGTGCCTGGAGTCCTACAGGCTCTGGAGCCAACGTCCTGACTTTC
CAWSPTGSGANVLTF
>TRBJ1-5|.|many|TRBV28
TGTGCCAGCAGTTTACTTGGGCGGAATAATCAGCCCCAGCATTTT
CASSLLGRNNQPQHF
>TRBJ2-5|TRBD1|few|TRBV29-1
TGCAGCGTTGATGGGACAGGGGTTCGGGGAGAGACCCAGTACTTC
CSVDGTGVRGETQYF
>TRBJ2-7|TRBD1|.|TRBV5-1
TGCGCCAGCAGCGGCTATCGAACCGGGACAGGGGTGGCCGAGCAGTACTTC
CASSGYRTGTGVAEQYF
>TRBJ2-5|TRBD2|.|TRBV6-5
TGTGCCAGCGGAAATAGCGGGAGAAGGTGGGAGACCCAGTACTTC
CASGNSGRRWETQYF
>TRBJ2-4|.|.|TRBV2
TGTGCCAGCAAAAACTTGCCCATTCAGTACTTC
CASKNLPIQYF
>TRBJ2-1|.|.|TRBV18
TGTGCCAGCTCCCTGACGGGAAACAATGAGCAGTTCTTC
CASSLTGNNEQFF
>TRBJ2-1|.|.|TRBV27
TGTGCCAGCAGTCCCCCCTTCGGCTCCTACAATGAGCAGTTCTTC
CASSPPFGSYNEQFF
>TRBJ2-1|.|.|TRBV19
TGTGCCAGTAGCAGAGCGGAGAGCTCCTACAATGAGCAGTTCTTC
CASSRAESSYNEQFF
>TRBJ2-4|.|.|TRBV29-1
TGCAGCGCAAGACAGGCCCTAGCCAAAAACATTCAGTACTTC
CSARQALAKNIQYF
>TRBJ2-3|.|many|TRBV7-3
TGTGCCAGCAGCTCCACGGGACACACAGATACGCAGTATTTT
CASSSTGHTDTQYF
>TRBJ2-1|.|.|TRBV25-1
TGTGCCAGCAGTGATTATTATACAGGGACGCCGCAGTTCTTC
CASSDYYTGTPQFF
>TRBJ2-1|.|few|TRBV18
TGTGCCAGCTCACCCAGGACTCATGAGCAGTTCTTC
CASSPRTHEQFF
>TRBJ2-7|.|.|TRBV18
TGTGCCAGCGCGACACGGCCCAGCTCCTACGAGCAGTACTTC
CASATRPSSYEQYF
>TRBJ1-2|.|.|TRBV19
TGTGCCACACGCGAGGAGGCCTATGGCTACACCTTC
CATREEAYGYTF
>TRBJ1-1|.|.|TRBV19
TGTGCCAGTAGTCCCGGGACCACGAACACTGAAGCTTTCTTT
CASSPGTTNTEAFF
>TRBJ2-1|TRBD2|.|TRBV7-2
TGTGCCAGCAGCCCAGCGGGAGGAGGTCGGTTCTTC
CASSPAGGGRFF
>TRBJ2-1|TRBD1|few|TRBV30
TGTGCCTGGAGCGCCTACGGGACAGGGGCCAATGAGCAGTTCTTC
CAWSAYGTGANEQFF
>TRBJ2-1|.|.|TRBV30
TGTGCCTGGAGTAAGGGGGGTTGGCAGTTCTTC
CAWSKGGWQFF
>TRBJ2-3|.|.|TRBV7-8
TGTGCCACCCACTTACCAACGGGACGGGTGTATTTT
CATHLPTGRVYF
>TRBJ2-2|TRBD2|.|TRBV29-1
TGCAGCGCCCGGGGGGGGACTAGCGACACCGGGGAGCTGTTTTTT
CSARGGTSDTGELFF
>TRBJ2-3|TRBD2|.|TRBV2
TGTGCCAGCAGTGATAGCGGGATCACAGATACGCAGTATTTT
CASSDSGITDTQYF
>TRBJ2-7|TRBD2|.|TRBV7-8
TGTGCCAGCAGCTTAAGGGGCTCCGGGACTAGCGAGCAGTACTTC
CASSLRGSGTSEQYF
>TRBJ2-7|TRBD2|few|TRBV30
TGTGCCTGGAGGAGTGCCCCGGGGGGAGCGGGAGTTTACGAGCAGTACTTC
CAWRSAPGGAGVYEQYF
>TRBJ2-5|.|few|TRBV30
TGTGCCTCGACCACCCAGAGGGAGACCCAGTACTTC
CASTTQRETQYF
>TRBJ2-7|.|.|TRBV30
TGTGCCGCAACGGGGTTCGGCCCCTACGAGCAGTACTTC
CAATGFGPYEQYF
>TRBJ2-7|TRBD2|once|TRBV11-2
TGTGCCAGCAGCCCGCGCGGGGGGCTCTACGAGCAGTACTTC
CASSPRGGLYEQYF
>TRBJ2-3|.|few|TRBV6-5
TGTGCCAGCAGAACAGAGGTTGGAACCACAGATACGCAGTATTTT
CASRTEVGTTDTQYF
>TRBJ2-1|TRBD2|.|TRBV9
TGTGCCAGCAGCCCCGGGACTAGCGTCTACAATGAGCAGTTCTTC
CASSPGTSVYNEQFF
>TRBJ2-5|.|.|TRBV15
TGTGCCACCAGCAGAGTCGGAGAGACCCAGTACTTC
CATSRVGETQYF
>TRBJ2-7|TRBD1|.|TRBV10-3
TGTGCCATCAGTGAGCCGGGACAGGGCAGGACCGAGCAGTACTTC
CAISEPGQGRTEQYF
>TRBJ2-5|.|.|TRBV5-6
TGTGCCAGCAGCTTTAGCGGAAGAGAGACCCAGTACTTC
CASSFSGRETQYF